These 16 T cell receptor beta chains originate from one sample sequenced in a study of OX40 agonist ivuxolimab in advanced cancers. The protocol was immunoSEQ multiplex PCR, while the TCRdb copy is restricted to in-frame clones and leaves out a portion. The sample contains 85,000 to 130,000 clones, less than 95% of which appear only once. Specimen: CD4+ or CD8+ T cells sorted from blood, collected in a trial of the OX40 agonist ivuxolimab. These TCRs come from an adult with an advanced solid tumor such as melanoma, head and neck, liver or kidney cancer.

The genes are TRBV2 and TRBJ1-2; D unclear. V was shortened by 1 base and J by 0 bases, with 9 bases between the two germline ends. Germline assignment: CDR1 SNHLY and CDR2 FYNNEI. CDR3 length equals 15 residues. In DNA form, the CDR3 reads TGTGCCAGCAGTGAAGTCCGGCAGGCTAACTATGGCTACACCTTC. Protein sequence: CASSEVRQANYGYTF.

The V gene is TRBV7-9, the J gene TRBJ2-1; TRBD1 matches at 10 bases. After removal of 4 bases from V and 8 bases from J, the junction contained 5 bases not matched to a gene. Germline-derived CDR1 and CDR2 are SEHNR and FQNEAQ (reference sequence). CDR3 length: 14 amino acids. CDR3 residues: CASSWGTGVDEQFF. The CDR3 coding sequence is TGTGCCAGCAGCTGGGGGACAGGGGTGGATGAGCAGTTCTTC.

CDR3 sequence reads: CASSLSGRAREQFF. The CDR3 region has the DNA TGTGCCAGCAGCCTCAGCGGGAGGGCAAGAGAGCAGTTCTTC. The chain joins TRBV28 to TRBJ2-1, with 10 bases matching TRBD2. CDR1 is MDHEN, CDR2 SYDVKM, per germline. The CDR3 runs to 14 residues. Unmatched junction bases numbered 9, after V lost 6 bases and J lost 10 bases. Drawing the rest from reference TRBV28 and TRBJ2-1, the complete variable domain is DVKVTQSSRYLVKRTGEKVFLECVQDMDHENMFWYRQDPGLGLRLIYFSYDVKMKEKGDIPEGYSVSREKKERFSLILESASTNQTSMYLCASSLSGRAREQFFGPGTRLTVL.

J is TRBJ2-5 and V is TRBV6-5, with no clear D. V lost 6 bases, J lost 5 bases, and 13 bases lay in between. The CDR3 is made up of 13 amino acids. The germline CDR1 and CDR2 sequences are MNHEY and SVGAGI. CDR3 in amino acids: CASSPGSRETQYF. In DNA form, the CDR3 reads TGTGCCAGCAGCCCGGGTTCAAGGGAGACCCAGTACTTC.

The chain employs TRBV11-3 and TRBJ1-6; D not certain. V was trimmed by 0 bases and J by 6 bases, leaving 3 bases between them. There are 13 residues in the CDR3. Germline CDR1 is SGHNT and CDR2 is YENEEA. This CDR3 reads CASSLDVNSPLHF. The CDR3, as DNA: TGTGCCAGCAGCTTAGACGTTAATTCACCCCTCCACTTT. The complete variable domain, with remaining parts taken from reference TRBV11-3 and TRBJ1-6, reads EAGVVQSPRYKIIEKKQPVAFWCNPISGHNTLYWYLQNLGQGPELLIRYENEEAVDDSQLPKDRFSAERLKGVDSTLKIQPAELGDSAVYLCASSLDVNSPLHFGNGTRLTVT.

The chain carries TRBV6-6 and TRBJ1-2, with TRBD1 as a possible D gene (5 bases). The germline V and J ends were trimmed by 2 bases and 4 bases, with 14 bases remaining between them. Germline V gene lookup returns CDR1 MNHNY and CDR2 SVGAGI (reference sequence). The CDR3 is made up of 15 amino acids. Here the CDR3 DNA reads TGTGCCAGCAGTTACGCGGCAGGGATTCCCTATGGCTACACCTTC. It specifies CASSYAAGIPYGYTF.

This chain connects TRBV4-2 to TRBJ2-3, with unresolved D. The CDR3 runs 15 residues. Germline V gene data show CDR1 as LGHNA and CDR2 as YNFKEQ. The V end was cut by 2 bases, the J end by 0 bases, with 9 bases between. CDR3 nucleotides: TGTGCCAGCAGCCAACGTACAGATAGCACAGATACGCAGTATTTT. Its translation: CASSQRTDSTDTQYF.

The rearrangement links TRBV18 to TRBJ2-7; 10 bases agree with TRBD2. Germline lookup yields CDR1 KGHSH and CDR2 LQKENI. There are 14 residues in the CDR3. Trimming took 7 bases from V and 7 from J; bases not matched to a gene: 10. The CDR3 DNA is TGTGCCAGCTGGGAGGGTCTAGCGGGAGAAGAGCAGTACTTC. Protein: CASWEGLAGEEQYF.

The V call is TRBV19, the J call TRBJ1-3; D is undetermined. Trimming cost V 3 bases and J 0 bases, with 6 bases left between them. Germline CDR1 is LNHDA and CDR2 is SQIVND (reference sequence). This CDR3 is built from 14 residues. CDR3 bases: TGTGCCAGTAGTATGAGGGTCTCTGGAAACACCATATATTTT. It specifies CASSMRVSGNTIYF.

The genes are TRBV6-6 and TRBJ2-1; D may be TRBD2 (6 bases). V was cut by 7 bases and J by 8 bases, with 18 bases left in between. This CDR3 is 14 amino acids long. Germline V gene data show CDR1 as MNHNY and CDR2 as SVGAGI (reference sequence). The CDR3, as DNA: TGTGCCAGCACCCACCGGACTACGGGCGATGAGCAGTTCTTC. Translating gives CASTHRTTGDEQFF.

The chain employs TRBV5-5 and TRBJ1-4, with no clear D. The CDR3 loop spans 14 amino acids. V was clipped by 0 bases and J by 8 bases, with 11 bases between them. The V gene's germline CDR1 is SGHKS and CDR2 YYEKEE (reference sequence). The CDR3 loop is CASSLGLNEEKLFF. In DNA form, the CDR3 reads TGTGCCAGCAGCTTGGGATTAAATGAGGAAAAACTGTTTTTT.

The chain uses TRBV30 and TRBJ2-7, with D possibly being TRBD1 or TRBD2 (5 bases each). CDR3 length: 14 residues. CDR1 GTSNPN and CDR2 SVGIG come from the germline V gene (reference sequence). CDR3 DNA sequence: TGTGCTGGGAAGAGGGCAGGGAGTAGATACGAGCAGTACTTC. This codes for CAGKRAGSRYEQYF.

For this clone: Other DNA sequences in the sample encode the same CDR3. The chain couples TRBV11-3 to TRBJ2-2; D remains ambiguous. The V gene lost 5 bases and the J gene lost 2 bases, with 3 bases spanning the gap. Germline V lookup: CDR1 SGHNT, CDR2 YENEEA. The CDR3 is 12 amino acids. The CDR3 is CASSLNTGELFF. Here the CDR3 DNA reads TGTGCCAGCAGCCTAAACACCGGGGAGCTGTTTTTT.

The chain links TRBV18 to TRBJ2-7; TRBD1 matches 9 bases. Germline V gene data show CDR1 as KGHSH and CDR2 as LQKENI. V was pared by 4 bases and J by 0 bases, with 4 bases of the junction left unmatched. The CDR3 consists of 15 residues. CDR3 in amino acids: CASSLGTGSSYEQYF. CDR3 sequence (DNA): TGTGCCAGCTCACTCGGGACAGGGAGCTCCTACGAGCAGTACTTC.

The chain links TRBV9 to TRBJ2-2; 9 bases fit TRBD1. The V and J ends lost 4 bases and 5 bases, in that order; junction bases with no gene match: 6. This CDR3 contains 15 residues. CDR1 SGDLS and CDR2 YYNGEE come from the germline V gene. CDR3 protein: CASSPDRGWTGELFF. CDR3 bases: TGTGCCAGCAGCCCGGACAGGGGATGGACCGGGGAGCTGTTTTTT.

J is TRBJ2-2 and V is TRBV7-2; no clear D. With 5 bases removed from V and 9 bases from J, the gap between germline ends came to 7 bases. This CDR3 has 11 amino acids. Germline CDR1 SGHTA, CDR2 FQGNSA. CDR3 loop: CASSPARELFF. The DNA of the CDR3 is TGTGCCAGCAGCCCCGCCCGGGAGCTGTTTTTT.